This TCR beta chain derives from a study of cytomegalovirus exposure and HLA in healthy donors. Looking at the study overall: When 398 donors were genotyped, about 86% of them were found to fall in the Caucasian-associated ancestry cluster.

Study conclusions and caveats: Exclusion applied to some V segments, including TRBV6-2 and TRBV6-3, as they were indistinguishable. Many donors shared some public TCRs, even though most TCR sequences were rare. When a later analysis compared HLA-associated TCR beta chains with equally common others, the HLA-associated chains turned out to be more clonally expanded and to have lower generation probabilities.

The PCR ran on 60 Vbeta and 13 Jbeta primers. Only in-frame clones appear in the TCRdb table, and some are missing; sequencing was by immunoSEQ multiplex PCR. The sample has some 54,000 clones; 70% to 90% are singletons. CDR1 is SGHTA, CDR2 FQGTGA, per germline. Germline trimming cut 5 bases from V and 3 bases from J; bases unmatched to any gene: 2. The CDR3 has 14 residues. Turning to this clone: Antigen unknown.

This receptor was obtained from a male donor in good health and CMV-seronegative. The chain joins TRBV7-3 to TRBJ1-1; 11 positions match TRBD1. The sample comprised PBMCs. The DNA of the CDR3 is TGTGCCAGCAGCCTGGGACAGGGGGACACTGAAGCTTTCTTT. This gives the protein CASSLGQGDTEAFF.